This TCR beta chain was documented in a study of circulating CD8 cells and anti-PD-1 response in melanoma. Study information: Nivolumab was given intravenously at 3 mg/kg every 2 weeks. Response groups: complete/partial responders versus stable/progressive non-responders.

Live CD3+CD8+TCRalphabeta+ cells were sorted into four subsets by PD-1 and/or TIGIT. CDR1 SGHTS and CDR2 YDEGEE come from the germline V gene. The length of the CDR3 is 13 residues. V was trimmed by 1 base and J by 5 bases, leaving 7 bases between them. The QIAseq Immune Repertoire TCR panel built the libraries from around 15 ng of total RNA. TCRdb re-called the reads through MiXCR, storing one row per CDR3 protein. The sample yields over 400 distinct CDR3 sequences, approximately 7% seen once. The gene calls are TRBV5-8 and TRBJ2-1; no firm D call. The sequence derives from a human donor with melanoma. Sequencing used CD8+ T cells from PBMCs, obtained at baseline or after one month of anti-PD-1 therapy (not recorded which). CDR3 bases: TGTGCCAGCAGCTTGTGGCGGAACAATGAGCAGTTCTTC. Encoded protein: CASSLWRNNEQFF. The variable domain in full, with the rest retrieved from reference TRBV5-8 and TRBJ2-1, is EAGVTQSPTHLIKTRGQQATLRCSPISGHTSVYWYQQALGLGLQFLLWYDEGEERNRGNFPPRFSGRQFPNYSSELNVNALELEDSALYLCASSLWRNNEQFFGPGTRLTVL.